The 31 T cell receptor beta chains below come from one sample, sequenced in a study of identical twins. MiXCR was run by TCRdb on the 5' RACE reads, yielding one entry per CDR3 protein. The table records around 530,000 distinct CDR3 sequences, approximately 14% of them present only once. The same data also went into a second study, on yellow fever vaccine responses in identical twins.

Sequenced sample: CD4+ T cells sorted from blood. These receptors came from a woman aged 18-35 years in good health.

In this sample, this clonotype turned up many times. The CDR3 here is CASNYGGGTEAFF. The CDR3 DNA follows: TGTGCCAGCAACTATGGGGGAGGGACTGAAGCTTTCTTT. This rearrangement joins TRBV12-3 or TRBV12-4 to TRBJ1-1, with D tentatively TRBD1 (5 bases). The ends were cut back, 7 bases at V and 5 bases at J, with 14 bases in the middle. This CDR3 is built from 13 residues.

This clonotype was counted once. This chain joins TRBV12-3 or TRBV12-4 and TRBJ2-1; 8 nucleotides agree with TRBD2. CDR3 length: 15 residues. Trimming cost V 2 bases and J 3 bases; bases outside gene matches: 3. CDR3 loop: CASSLRRGGYNEQFF. The CDR3 DNA sequence: TGTGCCAGCAGTTTAAGACGGGGGGGCTACAATGAGCAGTTCTTC.

In this sample, this clonotype turned up a few times. The rearrangement joins TRBV20-1 to TRBJ2-3; the D is unclear. This CDR3 contains 13 residues. Germline V lookup: CDR1 DFQATT, CDR2 SNEGSKA (reference sequence). V was clipped by 3 bases and J by 2 bases, with 9 bases between them. CDR3 coding DNA: TGCAGTGCTAGTTCACAGCTCACAGATACGCAGTATTTT. Translated: CSASSQLTDTQYF.

This clonotype was seen more than once but under ten times. The chain combines TRBV6-1 with TRBJ1-2; D unclear. This CDR3 is built from 15 residues. CDR1 and CDR2 (germline): MNHNS, SASEGT. Trimming removed 11 bases at V and 1 base at J, with 20 bases between. CDR3 sequence: CAHHVFAGFNYGYTF. DNA of the CDR3: TGTGCCCACCATGTGTTCGCGGGGTTTAACTATGGCTACACCTTC.

The gene calls are TRBV12-3 or TRBV12-4 and TRBJ2-7, with TRBD1 matching 7 bases. The CDR3 spans 14 residues. The trim removed 1 base at V and 3 bases at J, leaving 3 bases unmatched. The CDR3 sequence: CASSLGGQLYEQYV. CDR3 coding DNA: TGTGCCAGCAGTTTAGGGGGACAGCTCTACGAGCAGTACGTC.

Only a few counts were recorded for this clonotype. The chain combines TRBV6-1 with TRBJ1-1; D gene unclear. This CDR3 is 14 amino acids long. In germline, CDR1 is MNHNS, CDR2 SASEGT. The V end was cut by 0 bases, the J end by 4 bases, with 9 bases between. CDR3 sequence reads: CASSEAQQATEAFF. DNA of the CDR3: TGTGCCAGCAGTGAAGCGCAGCAGGCCACTGAAGCTTTCTTT.

The rearrangement uses TRBV5-1 and TRBJ2-2; 7 bases line up with TRBD1. Trimming took 5 bases from V and 7 from J; bases not matched to a gene: 11. Germline assignment: CDR1 SGHRS and CDR2 YFSETQ. CDR3 size: 15 residues. The CDR3 loop is CASSRQGDNLGELFF. CDR3 sequence (DNA): TGCGCCAGCAGTCGACAGGGTGACAACCTCGGGGAGCTGTTTTTT.

In DNA form, the CDR3 reads TGTGCCAGCAGTTTAGTCGGGACAGGGGTCTATTCCTACGAGCAGTACTTC. Translated: CASSLVGTGVYSYEQYF. The V call is TRBV27, the J call TRBJ2-7, with TRBD1 identical over 10 bases. CDR3 length: 17 amino acids. CDR1 MNHEY and CDR2 SMNVEV come from the germline V gene (reference sequence). The J segment lost 1 base and the V segment lost 2 bases, leaving 8 bases of the junction unmatched.

J is TRBJ2-1 and V is TRBV5-1; TRBD1 aligns across 9 bases. The CDR3 is 14 residues long. Looked up from germline, CDR1 is SGHRS and CDR2 is YFSETQ. V shed 4 bases, J shed 8 bases, and the junction held 7 bases outside the gene matches. The chain's CDR3 is CASSPDRGTDEQFF. The CDR3 DNA sequence: TGCGCCAGCAGCCCGGACAGGGGTACAGATGAGCAGTTCTTC. The full variable domain, completed using reference TRBV5-1 and TRBJ2-1, is KAGVTQTPRYLIKTRGQQVTLSCSPISGHRSVSWYQQTPGQGLQFLFEYFSETQRNKGNFPGRFSGRQFSNSRSEMNVSTLELGDSALYLCASSPDRGTDEQFFGPGTRLTVL.

About this clonotype: The junction and the germline gene differ at one end; a read error may be behind it. V and J are TRBV12-3 or TRBV12-4 and TRBJ1-1; D gene unclear. The length of the CDR3 is 13 residues. The CDR3 DNA is TGTGCCAGCAGTTTAGACGGTAACAGTGAAGCTTTCTTT. Translating gives CASSLDGNSEAFF.

The V gene is TRBV11-1, the J gene TRBJ1-6; 11 bases are a match to TRBD1. This CDR3 has 18 residues. After removal of 5 bases from V and 8 bases from J, the junction contained 14 bases not matched to a gene. Germline CDR1 is SGHAT and CDR2 is FQDESV (reference sequence). CDR3 in DNA: TGTGCCAGCAGCCCCCCCCCTCCGGGACAGGGGGTTTATTCACCCCTCCACTTT. This encodes CASSPPPPGQGVYSPLHF.

In DNA form, the CDR3 reads TGTGCCAGCAGCGTAGGGTCCCAACTAGCGGGAAAAGAGACCCAGTACTTC. Translating it yields CASSVGSQLAGKETQYF. The chain uses TRBV9 and TRBJ2-5; 10 bases map to TRBD2. J gave up 3 bases and V 0 bases, and 8 bases lay outside the gene matches. The CDR3 is made up of 17 amino acids. Germline lookup yields CDR1 SGDLS and CDR2 YYNGEE.

This clonotype was detected a few times. The J gene is TRBJ2-1, the V gene TRBV4-1; TRBD2 matches 8 bases. The germline gives CDR1 MGHRA, CDR2 YSYEKL. Trimming took 4 bases from V and 2 from J; bases not matched to a gene: 7. This CDR3 contains 16 residues. CDR3 in amino acids: CASSPDPGGAYNEQFF. The DNA of the CDR3 is TGCGCCAGCAGCCCAGACCCCGGGGGGGCCTACAATGAGCAGTTCTTC.

This clonotype was recorded at least ten times. J is TRBJ1-2 and V is TRBV7-8, with TRBD1 as a possible D gene (5 bases). This CDR3 contains 15 residues. With 5 bases removed from V and 4 bases from J, the gap between germline ends came to 17 bases. Germline V gene lookup returns CDR1 SGHVS and CDR2 FQNEAQ. CDR3 in amino acids: CASSPTPQGFYGYTF. CDR3 coding DNA: TGTGCCAGCAGCCCGACGCCTCAGGGATTCTATGGCTACACCTTC.

The rearrangement uses TRBV20-1 and TRBJ2-3; the D gene is possibly TRBD2 (6 bases). V lost 6 bases to trimming and J lost 2 bases, with 15 bases between them. From germline, CDR1 is DFQATT and CDR2 SNEGSKA (reference sequence). This CDR3 is 14 amino acids long. CDR3 sequence (DNA): TGCAGTGCCTCCGTGGGGGGAGTCACAGATACGCAGTATTTT. This codes for CSASVGGVTDTQYF.

This clonotype appeared a few times. The J gene is TRBJ2-3, the V gene TRBV10-1; TRBD1 is a possible D gene (5 bases). CDR1 is WNHNN, CDR2 SYGVQD, per germline (reference sequence). Between the trimmed V and J ends, which lost 6 bases and 0 bases, there was a span of 13 bases. The CDR3 runs 15 residues. The CDR3 reads CASSEDRGSTDTQYF. The CDR3 bases are TGCGCCAGCAGCGAAGACAGAGGTAGCACAGATACGCAGTATTTT.

This clonotype was seen more than once but under ten times. CDR3 nucleotides: TGCAGCGCTACAGGGGACGCTAGCGCTTACAATGAGCAGTTCTTC. Translated, it gives CSATGDASAYNEQFF. The V gene is TRBV29-1, the J gene TRBJ2-1; tentatively, D is TRBD1 (7 bases). Deletions cut 7 bases from V and 4 bases from J, with 20 bases between. The length of the CDR3 is 15 residues. Germline lookup yields CDR1 SQVTM and CDR2 ANQGSEA.

This clonotype appeared many times. The rearrangement joins TRBV12-3 or TRBV12-4 to TRBJ2-5, with TRBD1 as a possible D gene (5 bases). This CDR3 has 13 amino acids. Trimming stripped 3 bases from V and 5 bases from J, with 10 bases between. The CDR3 reads CASSFTRAETQYF. The CDR3 DNA follows: TGTGCCAGCAGTTTTACCAGGGCTGAGACCCAGTACTTC.

V gene TRBV2 combines with J gene TRBJ1-2; D is possibly TRBD1 (6 bases). The CDR3 length is 13 residues. The V and J ends lost 5 bases and 7 bases respectively, with 14 bases between them. CDR1 is SNHLY, CDR2 FYNNEI, per germline. The CDR3 spells CASSPGDCCGYTF. CDR3 coding DNA: TGTGCCAGCAGTCCAGGGGACTGCTGTGGCTACACCTTC. Combining the CDR3 with reference TRBV2 and TRBJ1-2 gives the whole variable domain EPEVTQTPSHQVTQMGQEVILRCVPISNHLYFYWYRQILGQKVEFLVSFYNNEISEKSEIFDDQFSVERPDGSNFTLKIRSTKLEDSAMYFCASSPGDCCGYTFGSGTRLTVV.

The chain employs TRBV5-6 and TRBJ1-6; 10 nucleotides match TRBD1. The CDR3 loop spans 13 amino acids. V lost 5 bases to trimming and J lost 13 bases; unmatched junction nucleotides: 6. Germline loops: CDR1 SGHDT, CDR2 YYEEEE. CDR3 sequence reads: CASSPTGGKPLHF. CDR3 in DNA: TGTGCCAGCAGTCCGACAGGGGGCAAGCCCCTCCACTTT.

The rearrangement joins TRBV5-5 to TRBJ2-1; 7 positions agree with TRBD2. The CDR3 extends over 15 amino acids. Germline loops: CDR1 SGHKS, CDR2 YYEKEE (reference sequence). The V and J ends lost 4 bases and 3 bases, in that order; junction bases with no gene match: 7. CDR3 coding DNA: TGTGCCAGCAGCCCCACTAGCGATGGCTACAATGAGCAGTTCTTC. It yields the protein CASSPTSDGYNEQFF. Using reference TRBV5-5 and TRBJ2-1 for the parts outside the CDR3, the full variable domain is DAGVTQSPTHLIKTRGQQVTLRCSPISGHKSVSWYQQVLGQGPQFIFQYYEKEERGRGNFPDRFSARQFPNYSSELNVNALLLGDSALYLCASSPTSDGYNEQFFGPGTRLTVL.

This clonotype occurred many times. The chain recombines TRBV10-3 with TRBJ2-1; D ambiguous. With 0 bases removed from V and 7 bases from J, the gap between germline ends came to 10 bases. The CDR3 has 14 amino acids. CDR1 is ENHRY and CDR2 is SYGVKD in the germline V gene. The CDR3 bases are TGTGCCATCAGTGAGTCGGTCGTGTTAAATGAGCAGTTCTTC. It codes for CAISESVVLNEQFF.

Note on this clonotype: Sequence at one end of the junction differs from germline and may be a read error. The chain couples TRBV12-3 or TRBV12-4 to TRBJ1-5, with TRBD1 identical over 7 bases. This CDR3 is 16 amino acids long. CDR3 residues: CASTLGHRGIHQPQHF. CDR3 in DNA: TGTGCCAGCACTTTAGGTCACAGGGGAATTCATCAGCCCCAGCATTTT.

The chain joins TRBV9 to TRBJ2-7; 7 positions agree with TRBD2. V lost 4 bases and J lost 7; bases outside the gene matches: 8. Germline V gene data show CDR1 as SGDLS and CDR2 as YYNGEE. CDR3 length: 13 residues. CDR3 DNA sequence: TGTGCCAGCAGCCAAACCGGGGGGAAGGAGCAGTACTTC. Its translation is CASSQTGGKEQYF.

The sample holds a few counts of this clonotype. The V call is TRBV20-1, the J call TRBJ2-7; weak D call: TRBD2 (7 bases). Germline CDR1 reads DFQATT; CDR2 reads SNEGSKA (reference sequence). V was cut by 6 bases and J by 0 bases, with 15 bases left in between. The CDR3 loop spans 14 amino acids. The CDR3 sequence: CSATKRDNSYEQYV. In nucleotides, the CDR3 is TGCAGTGCCACAAAGCGGGACAACTCCTACGAGCAGTACGTC.

The rearrangement joins TRBV7-9 to TRBJ2-7, with 10 bases identical to TRBD1. V was pared by 5 bases and J by 7 bases, with 14 bases of the junction left unmatched. Germline V gives CDR1 SEHNR, CDR2 FQNEAQ (reference sequence). This CDR3 comprises 16 residues. This chain's CDR3 is CASSVDPGQGNYEQYV. DNA for the CDR3: TGTGCCAGCAGCGTGGACCCGGGACAGGGGAATTATGAGCAGTACGTC.

The chain uses TRBV19 and TRBJ2-1; 8 bases agree with TRBD1. This CDR3 has 15 residues. The trim removed 3 bases at V and 2 bases at J, leaving 3 bases unmatched. Per germline, CDR1 LNHDA and CDR2 SQIVND (reference sequence). This CDR3 is CASSIDRGTYNEQFF. DNA for the CDR3: TGTGCCAGTAGTATTGACAGGGGTACCTACAATGAGCAGTTCTTC.

This rearrangement joins TRBV6-1 to TRBJ2-2; 7 nucleotides align to TRBD2. The ends lost 6 bases at V and 3 bases at J; junction bases unmatched: 13. Germline V gene lookup returns CDR1 MNHNS and CDR2 SASEGT. This CDR3 has 17 amino acids. The CDR3 here is CASREQAGTTYTGELFF. Here the CDR3 DNA reads TGTGCCAGCAGGGAACAAGCCGGGACTACATACACCGGGGAGCTGTTTTTT.

Ten or more counts support this clonotype. The genes are TRBV12-3 or TRBV12-4 and TRBJ1-5, with no clear D. The CDR3 length is 12 residues. V was cut by 3 bases and J by 5 bases, with 5 bases left in between. CDR3: CASSLKDQPQHF. In nucleotides, the CDR3 is TGTGCCAGCAGTTTGAAAGATCAGCCCCAGCATTTT.

The gene calls are TRBV5-1 and TRBJ2-7, with D perhaps matching TRBD2 (5 bases). In germline, CDR1 is SGHRS, CDR2 YFSETQ. CDR3 length equals 13 residues. V dropped 3 bases and J dropped 3 bases, with 10 bases sitting between them. The CDR3 loop is CASSSNTSYEQYV. As DNA, the CDR3 is TGCGCCAGCAGCTCAAATACTAGCTACGAGCAGTACGTC.

V and J are TRBV7-9 and TRBJ2-1; D possibly uses TRBD1 or TRBD2 (5 bases each). Germline V gives CDR1 SEHNR, CDR2 FQNEAQ (reference sequence). V was clipped by 5 bases and J by 4 bases, with 12 bases between them. This CDR3 comprises 14 residues. The CDR3 coding sequence is TGTGCCAGCAGCCCGTGGGGACCGTACAATGAGCAGTTCTTC. Translation: CASSPWGPYNEQFF.